Listed below are T cell receptor beta chains from one sample, sequenced in a study of blood T cell repertoires in COVID-19. Only in-frame clones appear in the TCRdb table, and some are missing; sequencing was by immunoSEQ multiplex PCR. Altogether around 88,000 clones are present, 81% being singletons, with the ten largest covering approximately 4.5%. Sequenced input: peripheral blood. Receptor source: a man between 60 and 75 years old with acute or convalescent COVID-19. Each CDR3 is given with its conserved first and last residue. Each record gives: V gene, clone size, J gene, CDR3 length, D gene, CDR3 DNA, CDR3 protein. A D gene is named only where the DNA matches it firmly. For some rows the clone size is stated as once, few or many, or as a class when expanded; others skip it.

V gene: TRBV3-1/TRBV3-2; clone size: many; J gene: TRBJ2-7; CDR3 length: 13; D gene: NA; CDR3 DNA: TGTGCCAGCAGCCCAAGACTGGCCTACGAGCAGTACTTC; CDR3 protein: CASSPRLAYEQYF
V gene: TRBV5-1; clone size: NA; J gene: TRBJ1-4; CDR3 length: 15; D gene: NA; CDR3 DNA: TGCGCCAGCAGCAGAGCGGCACCAACTAATGAAAAACTGTTTTTT; CDR3 protein: CASSRAAPTNEKLFF
V gene: TRBV5-4; clone size: NA; J gene: TRBJ2-1; CDR3 length: 14; D gene: NA; CDR3 DNA: TGTGCCAGCAGCTTGGCGCTAGCCAACGATGAGCAGTTCTTC; CDR3 protein: CASSLALANDEQFF
V gene: TRBV11-2; clone size: once; J gene: TRBJ2-3; CDR3 length: 13; D gene: NA; CDR3 DNA: TGTGCCAGCAGCTTAGAGGTCAGTGATACGCAGTATTTT; CDR3 protein: CASSLEVSDTQYF
V gene: TRBV15; clone size: NA; J gene: TRBJ2-5; CDR3 length: 15; D gene: TRBD1; CDR3 DNA: TGTGCCACCAGCAGAGGGGACAGGGGGAGGGAGACCCAGTACTTC; CDR3 protein: CATSRGDRGRETQYF
V gene: TRBV7-3; clone size: NA; J gene: TRBJ2-5; CDR3 length: 13; D gene: TRBD1; CDR3 DNA: TGTGCCAGCAGCAGGACAGGACAAGAGACCCAGTACTTC; CDR3 protein: CASSRTGQETQYF
V gene: TRBV23-1; clone size: NA; J gene: TRBJ2-1; CDR3 length: 14; D gene: TRBD1; CDR3 DNA: TGCGCCAGCAGCCGGGACAGGGGATATGATGAGCAGTTCTTC; CDR3 protein: CASSRDRGYDEQFF
V gene: TRBV27; clone size: NA; J gene: TRBJ1-6; CDR3 length: 14; D gene: TRBD1; CDR3 DNA: TGTGCCAGCAGTTTAGACAGGGGTAATTCACCCCTCCACTTT; CDR3 protein: CASSLDRGNSPLHF
V gene: TRBV7-2; clone size: NA; J gene: TRBJ2-3; CDR3 length: 16; D gene: TRBD2; CDR3 DNA: TGTGCCAGCAGCCCCCAAGTCGGCGGGGGGTTTGATACGCAGTATTTT; CDR3 protein: CASSPQVGGGFDTQYF
V gene: TRBV18; clone size: once; J gene: TRBJ1-1; CDR3 length: 17; D gene: NA; CDR3 DNA: TGTGCCAGCTCACCAAGGGGCCTCAATGCCATGAACACTGAAGCTTTCTTT; CDR3 protein: CASSPRGLNAMNTEAFF
V gene: TRBV7-2; clone size: NA; J gene: TRBJ2-1; CDR3 length: 17; D gene: NA; CDR3 DNA: TGTGCCAGCAGCCAAATTGTTGGGGGGGCGGGAAGTAATGAGCAGTTCTTC; CDR3 protein: CASSQIVGGAGSNEQFF
V gene: TRBV11-3; clone size: once; J gene: TRBJ2-7; CDR3 length: 11; D gene: NA; CDR3 DNA: TGTGCCAGCAGGAGAGGGGGCGAGCAGTACTTC; CDR3 protein: CASRRGGEQYF
V gene: TRBV5-1; clone size: NA; J gene: TRBJ2-5; CDR3 length: 17; D gene: TRBD1; CDR3 DNA: TGCGCCAGCAGCTTGACGCCCGGGACAGGGGTCGAAGAGACCCAGTACTTC; CDR3 protein: CASSLTPGTGVEETQYF
V gene: TRBV6-2/TRBV6-3; clone size: NA; J gene: TRBJ2-2; CDR3 length: 16; D gene: TRBD1; CDR3 DNA: TGTGCCAGCAGTTACGAGGGGACAGGGGCCACCGGGGAGCTGTTTTTT; CDR3 protein: CASSYEGTGATGELFF
V gene: TRBV5-1; clone size: NA; J gene: TRBJ1-4; CDR3 length: 13; D gene: NA; CDR3 DNA: TGCGCCAGCAGCCAAATACTAAATGAAAAACTGTTTTTT; CDR3 protein: CASSQILNEKLFF
V gene: TRBV7-2; clone size: NA; J gene: TRBJ2-7; CDR3 length: 14; D gene: TRBD1; CDR3 DNA: TGTGCCAGCAGCCTGGACAGGGGATCGTACGAGCAGTACTTC; CDR3 protein: CASSLDRGSYEQYF
V gene: TRBV6-6; clone size: once; J gene: TRBJ1-5; CDR3 length: 14; D gene: NA; CDR3 DNA: TGTGCCAGCAGGATAGGGGTAAGCAATCAGCCCCAGCATTTT; CDR3 protein: CASRIGVSNQPQHF
V gene: TRBV10-2; clone size: NA; J gene: TRBJ2-3; CDR3 length: 13; D gene: NA; CDR3 DNA: TGCGCCAGCAGTGAGTGGGCCCGAGATACGCAGTATTTT; CDR3 protein: CASSEWARDTQYF
V gene: TRBV6-5; clone size: NA; J gene: TRBJ2-3; CDR3 length: 12; D gene: TRBD2; CDR3 DNA: TGTGCCAGCAGCCGAAGCGGGATAACGCAGTATTTT; CDR3 protein: CASSRSGITQYF
V gene: TRBV7-7; clone size: once; J gene: TRBJ2-5; CDR3 length: 15; D gene: TRBD1; CDR3 DNA: TGTGCTAGCAGCCCCACAGGGGGCGAAGGAGAGACCCAGTACTTC; CDR3 protein: CASSPTGGEGETQYF
V gene: TRBV7-9; clone size: NA; J gene: TRBJ2-2; CDR3 length: 13; D gene: NA; CDR3 DNA: TGTGCCAGCAGCTTAGGAGGGTCCGGGGAGCTGTTTTTT; CDR3 protein: CASSLGGSGELFF
V gene: TRBV7-9; clone size: NA; J gene: TRBJ2-3; CDR3 length: 17; D gene: TRBD2; CDR3 DNA: TGTGCCAGCAGCTTAGCCCCCGCTAGCGGGAGAACAGATACGCAGTATTTT; CDR3 protein: CASSLAPASGRTDTQYF
V gene: TRBV19; clone size: once; J gene: TRBJ2-2; CDR3 length: 16; D gene: TRBD2; CDR3 DNA: TGTGCCAGTAGTAAATTAGCGGGCTGGAACACCGGGGAGCTGTTTTTT; CDR3 protein: CASSKLAGWNTGELFF
V gene: TRBV29-1; clone size: few; J gene: TRBJ2-7; CDR3 length: 17; D gene: TRBD2; CDR3 DNA: TGCAGCGTTGAAGGACTAGCGGGAGGCGTCCCCTCCTACGAGCAGTACTTC; CDR3 protein: CSVEGLAGGVPSYEQYF
V gene: TRBV28; clone size: NA; J gene: TRBJ2-2; CDR3 length: 16; D gene: NA; CDR3 DNA: TGTGCCAGCAGTTTTGGTGGGAGGTCGAACACCGGGGAGCTGTTTTTT; CDR3 protein: CASSFGGRSNTGELFF
V gene: TRBV7-9; clone size: NA; J gene: TRBJ1-4; CDR3 length: 18; D gene: NA; CDR3 DNA: TGTGCCAGCAGCTTATCCCGGGGGGGAAACAGGATAAATGAAAAACTGTTTTTT; CDR3 protein: CASSLSRGGNRINEKLFF
V gene: TRBV9; clone size: NA; J gene: TRBJ1-5; CDR3 length: 14; D gene: NA; CDR3 DNA: TGTGCCAGCAGCGTAGGCGTACAGAATCAGCCCCAGCATTTT; CDR3 protein: CASSVGVQNQPQHF
V gene: TRBV30; clone size: NA; J gene: TRBJ2-3; CDR3 length: 13; D gene: NA; CDR3 DNA: TGTGCCTGGAGCGTGGGACTCCCAGATACGCAGTATTTT; CDR3 protein: CAWSVGLPDTQYF
V gene: TRBV4-3; clone size: NA; J gene: TRBJ1-5; CDR3 length: 18; D gene: NA; CDR3 DNA: TGCGCCAGCAGCCAGTATTATTCCGCACCTCGCGGGAATCAGCCCCAGCATTTT; CDR3 protein: CASSQYYSAPRGNQPQHF